Below are 2 T cell receptor beta chains sequenced from a single sample in a study of T-cell memory formation after mild COVID-19. One entry per CDR3 protein results from TCRdb running MiXCR on the 5' RACE reads. The sample consists of hundreds of thousands of distinct CDR3 sequences, 15% of them appearing once. Sequencing input: PBMCs or a T cell subset sorted from them (not recorded which). These receptors all come from an adult woman who had mild COVID-19 (a few samples of this study predate the infection). Cell type and time point are not known.

This clonotype was counted a few times. This chain connects TRBV30 to TRBJ2-5, with D possibly being TRBD2 (7 bases). V lost 6 bases and J 0 bases, leaving 17 bases between the germline ends. The CDR3 contains 15 residues. CDR1 and CDR2 (germline): GTSNPN, SVGIG (reference sequence). The CDR3 here is CACLRGGGYQETQYF. DNA of the CDR3: TGTGCCTGCCTTCGAGGGGGAGGGTACCAAGAGACCCAGTACTTC.

The table lists this clonotype with a few counts. The chain couples TRBV5-1 to TRBJ2-6; no reliable D call. CDR3 size: 14 residues. The germline CDR1 and CDR2 sequences are SGHRS and YFSETQ. Trimming shortened V by 0 bases and J by 6 bases, and 7 bases separated the two germline ends. The CDR3 here is CASSLVSTANVLTF. The CDR3 DNA follows: TGCGCCAGCAGCTTGGTCTCTACGGCCAACGTCCTGACTTTC.